The present T cell receptor beta chain was sequenced within a study of human versus mouse CDR3 diversity and MHC coevolution. Study-level information: Valid reads per sample ranged from roughly 5.5 x 10^6 to 1.7 x 10^7. Study observations and caveats: Mice had fewer CDR3 deletions and insertions than humans on average. Among all groups, most of the three human donors showed least clonal inequality. By iCHAO1, human TCR beta clonotypes numbered about 1.6 million, the most.

Libraries were prepared by immunoSEQ multiplex PCR; TCRdb keeps only in-frame clonotypes and omits some of them. The profile shows about 81,000 clones, 85% to 95% of them singletons. Germline lookup yields CDR1 MNHEY and CDR2 SVGAGI. The trim removed 6 bases at V and 11 bases at J, leaving 14 bases unmatched. The CDR3 consists of 15 residues. This clone has just a few counts. Its specificity is not known. Material for sequencing was naive CD4+ T cells from blood. Subset defined: CD45RO-negative CD62L-positive naive CD4 T cells. The receptor was isolated from a person aged 30-69 years in good health. This chain joins TRBV6-5 and TRBJ1-1; 11 bases are a match to TRBD1. CDR3 sequence reads: CASRPSGTGGNWAFF. DNA for the CDR3: TGTGCCAGCAGACCATCCGGGACAGGGGGGAATTGGGCTTTCTTT.